Listed here is a single T cell receptor beta chain. Its specificity is unknown. Second-dose recipients at about 4 or about 12 weeks were treated as one pooled group. The data were taken from a study of T cell responses to AZD1222 COVID-19 vaccine. Study-level findings and limits: Clonal diversity was possibly underestimated, and white British individuals and females predominated among donors. Repertoire collection took place solely once the T cell response had peaked.

The CDR3 is 17 amino acids. The V gene's germline CDR1 is SGHRS and CDR2 YFSETQ. Trimming cost V 4 bases and J 0 bases, with 17 bases left between them. Using immunoSEQ multiplex PCR, the repertoire was profiled, and TCRdb retains in-frame clones only, with some absent. The sample shows about 150,000 clones, 90% to 95% of them seen only once. The gene calls are TRBV5-1 and TRBJ2-1; possible D gene TRBD1, 5 bases. Sequences were derived from peripheral blood, sampled 28 days after the second AZD1222 dose. The receptor comes from an adult who received the AZD1222 COVID-19 vaccine. The chain's CDR3 is CASSPWGRVSSYNEQFF. The CDR3 nucleotides read TGCGCCAGCAGCCCTTGGGGCCGGGTAAGCTCCTACAATGAGCAGTTCTTC.